This paragraph covers one T cell receptor (beta chain) sequence. This clone has just one count. Its antigen specificity is not known. No qualities accompany the bases; no much larger clone lies one base away. Library preparation used the immunoSEQ multiplex PCR assay. Imported from immuneACCESS, the table was reduced by TCRdb to in-frame sequences with V and J called. These copies leave out some clones; in studies compared against another copy, an unresolved V gene accounts for under half, and the cause of the remainder is not known. The sample profile shows tens of thousands of clones; roughly 87% of them were found once. 4% of the sample is held by the ten biggest clonotypes. This record comes from a study of control samples from healthy donors and cancer patients (dated by TCRdb to between 2020 and 2021). From cysteine to phenylalanine, the CDR3 is 13 amino acids long. CDR3 DNA is the only sequence kept; it has 39 bases, read in frame from the first base. V was cut back by 3 bases and J by 1 base, leaving a gap of 6 bases between them.

Rearrangement joined TRBV12-3 or TRBV12-4 to TRBJ2-5, with no reliable assignment of the D segment. This receptor was identified in a woman in her fifties or sixties in good health. Input material: blood. This receptor has the CDR3 CASSLNSQETQYF. The bases read TGTGCCAGCAGTTTGAACAGCCAAGAGACCCAGTACTTC.